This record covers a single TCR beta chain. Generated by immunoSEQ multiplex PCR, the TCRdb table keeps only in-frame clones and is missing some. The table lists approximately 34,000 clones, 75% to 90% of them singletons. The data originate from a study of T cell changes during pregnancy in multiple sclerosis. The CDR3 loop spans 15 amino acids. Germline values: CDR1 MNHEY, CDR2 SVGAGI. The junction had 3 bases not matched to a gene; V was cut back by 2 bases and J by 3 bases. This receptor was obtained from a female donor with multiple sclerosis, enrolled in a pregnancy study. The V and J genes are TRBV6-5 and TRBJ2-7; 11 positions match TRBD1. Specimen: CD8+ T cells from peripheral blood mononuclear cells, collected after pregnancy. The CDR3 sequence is CASSYSGTGGYEQYF. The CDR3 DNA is TGTGCCAGCAGTTACAGCGGGACAGGGGGCTACGAGCAGTACTTC.